The table lists the clone carrying this TCR beta chain with a few counts. Authors' processing steps: Amplification of reference gene primers was used by the study to estimate nucleated cell counts. Produced via immunoSEQ multiplex PCR; TCRdb's table is partial and in-frame only. V and J calls and clone size are copied from that table; D and trimming were computed from the DNA. The sample has more than 300,000 clones; about 82% are singletons. The J segment lost 3 bases and the V segment lost 6 bases, leaving 0 bases of the junction unmatched. The CDR3 is 13 amino acids. CDR1 is KGHSH and CDR2 is LQKENI in the germline V gene. The data were taken from a study of blood T cell repertoires in COVID-19. Study-wide background: The United States, Italy and Spain provided the acute and convalescent COVID-19 samples. The cDNA or gDNA used as material had been derived from T cells, B-cell-depleted T cells, or PBMCs.

The TCR was taken from a woman in her forties or fifties with acute or convalescent COVID-19. The V and J genes are TRBV18 and TRBJ2-1, with 9 bases lining up with TRBD1. The sequenced sample consisted of peripheral blood. The CDR3 DNA sequence: TGTGCCAGCTCGACAGGGGGCTACAATGAGCAGTTCTTC. Translation gives CASSTGGYNEQFF.